Below, 5 T cell receptor beta chains from the same sample are listed, as sequenced in a study of blood T cell repertoires in COVID-19. Profiling relied on immunoSEQ multiplex PCR, and the TCRdb table lists in-frame clones only, not all of them. The repertoire includes under 300,000 clones, 86% of them detected once, and 6.2% sits in the top ten. Sample: peripheral blood. Receptors were obtained from a man aged 60 to 75 with acute or convalescent COVID-19.

The V gene is TRBV4-2, the J gene TRBJ2-5; TRBD2 agrees at 15 bases. Germline V gene sequence: CDR1 LGHNA, CDR2 YNFKEQ. Trimming took 4 bases from V and 0 from J; bases not matched to a gene: 3. The CDR3 is 17 residues long. The CDR3 sequence: CASSLGTSGRYQETQYF. CDR3 bases: TGTGCCAGCAGCCTAGGGACTAGCGGGAGGTACCAAGAGACCCAGTACTTC.

The J gene is TRBJ2-1, the V gene TRBV27; 10 bases match TRBD1. V dropped 6 bases and J dropped 5; count of bases not matched to a gene: 7. This CDR3 contains 15 residues. Germline CDR1 and CDR2: MNHEY and SMNVEV (reference sequence). CDR3 nucleotides: TGTGCCAGCAGGCCCGGGACAGGGGCCGACAATGAGCAGTTCTTC. Translated, it gives CASRPGTGADNEQFF.

The genes are TRBV7-9 and TRBJ2-7; 12 bases align to TRBD2. The J segment lost 5 bases and the V segment lost 5 bases, leaving 4 bases of the junction unmatched. The CDR3 covers 14 residues. CDR1 is SEHNR and CDR2 is FQNEAQ in the germline V gene (reference sequence). CDR3 in DNA: TGTGCCAGCAGCCCTAGACTAGCGGGAGACGAGCAGTACTTC. Translating gives CASSPRLAGDEQYF.

The chain has TRBV7-9 and TRBJ1-1; D not resolved. V dropped 0 bases and J dropped 6 bases, with 14 bases sitting between them. Per the germline V gene, CDR1 is SEHNR and CDR2 is FQNEAQ (reference sequence). This CDR3 is built from 15 residues. Written as DNA, the CDR3 is TGTGCCAGCAGCTTAGCTTTAAGTCGCGTGGCTGAAGCTTTCTTT. This sequence encodes CASSLALSRVAEAFF.

This chain links TRBV7-3 with TRBJ2-3; 10 bases align to TRBD2. This CDR3 region has 15 residues. Germline V CDR1 and CDR2: SGHTA, FQGTGA. Losses at the gene ends were 5 bases for V and 1 base for J; bases not matched to a gene: 3. The CDR3 bases are TGTGCCAGCAGCCCGACTAGCGGGCGCACAGATACGCAGTATTTT. Residues: CASSPTSGRTDTQYF.